The clone carrying this TCR beta chain came up a few times. What it binds is unknown. Looked up from germline, CDR1 is SGHRS and CDR2 is YFSETQ. Trimming cost V 4 bases and J 5 bases; bases outside gene matches: 9. The CDR3 has 15 residues. The sample originates from a study of beta chain features in type 1 diabetes. For the study at large: Cell yields, gender and age were comparable in patients and healthy donors.

Overall study results and limits: A moderate, significant TCRB CDR3 shortening appeared in type 1 diabetes across four CD4+ subsets.

One heparinised draw, averaging approximately 120 mL, was taken per donor. CD45RO/CCR7/CD25/CD127/CD95/CD27 sorting isolated CD4+ naive, central memory, regulatory and stem cell-like memory cells. The entirety of the isolated RNA underwent reverse transcription, so expressed TCRB transcripts were sequenced. TCRdb keeps only in-frame clones here, not all; method: immunoSEQ multiplex PCR. This table holds 500,000 to 650,000 clones, 9.5% to 15% found once. V gene TRBV5-1 combines with J gene TRBJ1-1; 9 bases align to TRBD1. This TCR derives from a man in his thirties or forties with type 1 diabetes. Sequencing was performed on naive CD4+ T cells from blood. The CDR3 nucleotides are TGCGCCAGCAGCCTGTCGACAGGGGGAGTAACTGAAGCTTTCTTT. This encodes CASSLSTGGVTEAFF.